This TCR beta chain was recovered during a study of blood T cell repertoires in COVID-19. This clone was counted a few times. Clones were read by immunoSEQ multiplex PCR, and TCRdb kept only the in-frame ones, dropping some. The sample yields 130,000 to 150,000 clones, around 72% seen once. This CDR3 region has 15 residues. Germline assignment: CDR1 KGHSH and CDR2 LQKENI. V lost 2 bases and J lost 3; bases outside the gene matches: 0. The receptor was isolated from an older woman with acute or convalescent COVID-19. The V call is TRBV18, the J call TRBJ2-1; 11 bases map to TRBD1. Material for sequencing was peripheral blood. The CDR3 DNA reads TGTGCCAGCTCACCAGGGACAGGGGGCTACAATGAGCAGTTCTTC. Amino acid sequence: CASSPGTGGYNEQFF.